This T cell receptor beta chain was found in a study of cytomegalovirus exposure and HLA in healthy donors. Primers for the PCR totalled 60 Vbeta and 13 Jbeta. Some clones are missing from TCRdb's copy, which holds only in-frame ones; the method was immunoSEQ multiplex PCR. Of about 180,000 clones in the sample, 77% are singletons; the top ten hold 1.4% to 1.5%. The CDR3 spans 20 residues. Germline CDR1 reads SGDLS; CDR2 reads YYNGEE. Unmatched junction bases numbered 12, after V lost 2 bases and J lost 1 base. Notes on the study in general: Likely technical artifact: a cluster of highly shared sequence variants.

Comments on this clone: Its antigen is not known.

The clonotype was recovered from a man aged 18 to 29 in good health and CMV-seronegative. The gene calls are TRBV9 and TRBJ2-7, with 16 bases aligning to TRBD2. Sequenced input: PBMCs. The CDR3 loop is CASSVGPGLAGGRGSYEQYF. CDR3 DNA sequence: TGTGCCAGCAGCGTTGGACCGGGACTAGCGGGAGGGCGAGGGTCCTACGAGCAGTACTTC.